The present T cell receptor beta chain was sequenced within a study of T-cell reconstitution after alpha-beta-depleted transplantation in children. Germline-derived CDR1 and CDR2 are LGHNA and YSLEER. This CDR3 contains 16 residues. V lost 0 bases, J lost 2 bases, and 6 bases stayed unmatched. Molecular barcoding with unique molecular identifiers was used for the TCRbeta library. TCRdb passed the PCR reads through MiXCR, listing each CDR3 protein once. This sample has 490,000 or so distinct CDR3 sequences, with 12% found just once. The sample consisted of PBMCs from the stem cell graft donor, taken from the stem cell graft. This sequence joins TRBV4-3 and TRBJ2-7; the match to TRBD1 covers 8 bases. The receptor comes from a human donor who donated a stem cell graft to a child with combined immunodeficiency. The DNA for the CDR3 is TGCGCCAGCAGCCAAGAGTTGGGGACAGGAGCCTACGAGCAGTACTTC. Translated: CASSQELGTGAYEQYF.